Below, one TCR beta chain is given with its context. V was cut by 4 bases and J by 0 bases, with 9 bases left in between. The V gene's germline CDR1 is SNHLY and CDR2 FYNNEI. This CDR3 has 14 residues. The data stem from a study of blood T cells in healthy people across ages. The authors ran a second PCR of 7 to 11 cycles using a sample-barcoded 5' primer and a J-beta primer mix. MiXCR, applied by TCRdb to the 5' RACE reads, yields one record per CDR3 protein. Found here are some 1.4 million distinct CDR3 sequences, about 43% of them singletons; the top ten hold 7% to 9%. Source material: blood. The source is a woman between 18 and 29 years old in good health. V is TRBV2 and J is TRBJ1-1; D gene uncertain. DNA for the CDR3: TGTGCCAGCAGTGTTATCGTGATGAACACTGAAGCTTTCTTT. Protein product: CASSVIVMNTEAFF.